This T cell receptor (beta chain) stems from a study of T cells in Graves' hyperthyroidism and ophthalmopathy (dated by TCRdb to between 2017 and 2020). Regarding the complete study: Peripheral blood was sampled at the time of initial diagnosis, prior to any treatment. TCR V-J signatures able to tell the groups apart were searched for in a discovery cohort of 90 to 100 patients, of whom 43 had Graves' ophthalmopathy and roughly 57 had stable Graves' hyperthyroidism. The roughly 94 discovery patients were randomly split 7:3 into training and test sets. In addition, the study compared T-cell repertoires in thyroid tissue and in blood from about 6 Graves' hyperthyroidism patients. TCR Vbeta CDR3 sequencing of 120 to 150 peripheral blood samples (under 45 ophthalmopathy, 75 to 85 hyperthyroidism and roughly 17 progressor patients) is reported in the paper. An independent validation cohort of fewer than 20 hyperthyroidism patients and about 16 patients who later progressed to ophthalmopathy tested prospective prediction of ophthalmopathy. After sampling, hyperthyroidism patients received methimazole starting at 30 mg daily, and ophthalmopathy patients received high-dose intravenous methylprednisolone. Findings and caveats that apply to the study as a whole: A model built on a 13 V-J signature distinguished ophthalmopathy from stable hyperthyroidism, reaching about 88% sensitivity and 81.08% specificity in cross-validation and 80%/75% in testing. Most expanded thyroid clonotypes (frequency above 0.001) were also found in blood, which suggests that blood repertoires may mirror thyroid immune responses. In validation, the model predicted progression to ophthalmopathy with 55% to 71% sensitivity and roughly 75% specificity, a median of about 6 months before onset. No statistical method was used to fix the sample size in advance, and group allocation was not hidden from the investigators.

This clonotype was observed many times. The target of this receptor is not known. Nothing much larger sits one base from this clone, and base qualities are not available. In the ophthalmopathy patients, disease was moderately to severely active, with a Clinical Activity Score of 3 or more, a NOSPECS grade of 4 or more, and a duration of less than 3 months. Exclusion was applied to patients with uncontrolled infections, other autoimmune diseases, pregnancy or lactation. Diagnoses were established on the basis of clinical symptoms, serum thyroxine and TRAb, thyroid ultrasound, and orbital computed tomography. PBMCs were isolated from around 10 ml of fresh peripheral blood by Ficoll-Paque density gradient centrifugation. Total RNA was extracted using Trizol reagent, and RNA quality was assessed on an Agilent 2100 Bioanalyzer. The TCR beta CDR3 regions were amplified from RNA transcripts. The first round of RT-PCR for the TCR CDR3 was performed with the HTBI primer set and the Qiagen OneStep RT-PCR kit. A second multiplex PCR round built the libraries, followed by size selection and purification. The libraries were sequenced on an Illumina HiSeq2000 using paired-end 100 bp reads. Processing in the source paper ran as follows. SOAPnuke was used to process the raw data, throwing out any read that contained adapters or uncalled bases, had a mean Phred below 15, or lacked an exact constant-primer or identifier match. COPE v1.2.5 was used to merge high-quality paired reads, and clonotypes were defined as unique nucleotide sequences. MiTCR v1.1 was used to align the clonotypes against IMGT TRBV, TRBD and TRBJ reference segments. Analysis was restricted to V-J combinations with a frequency above 0.0001, which covered about 99% of repertoires. The TCS score was defined as F50 (clonal expansion) divided by E x V (chaos), with BLOSUM62-based TCRdist calculated between CDR3 peptides within each V-J. Welch's t-statistics and random forest reduced roughly 500 V-J features to 10 to 15, which were used in a naive Bayes classifier (R e1071). The public reads were run again by TCRdb, first through fastp at Q25 and then through MiXCR, and only productive beta chains were kept. Entries are consolidated by CDR3 protein sequence, retaining the most common genes and DNA. These V and J calls rely on TCRdb rather than the paper's analysis. The sample table holds 300,000 to 500,000 distinct CDR3 sequences, of which around 15% were seen once. Together, the top ten hold 25% to 30% of the sample.

The CDR3, cysteine through phenylalanine, is 20 amino acids long. CDR3 DNA is the only sequence kept; it has 60 bases, read in frame from the first base. The germline V gene encodes CDR1 SGHNT and CDR2 YENEEA. V trim: 1 base; J trim: 0 bases; unmatched bases: 11. The clonotype originates from a man between 45 and 60 years old with Graves' ophthalmopathy. The chain is made from TRBV11-3 and TRBJ2-1, and 11 bases in between align with TRBD1. Sequences were obtained from blood. The CDR3 protein: CASSLGLMWTGGRSYNEQFF. The sequenced DNA is TGTGCCAGCAGCTTAGGCTTGATGTGGACAGGGGGCCGCTCCTACAATGAGCAGTTCTTC.